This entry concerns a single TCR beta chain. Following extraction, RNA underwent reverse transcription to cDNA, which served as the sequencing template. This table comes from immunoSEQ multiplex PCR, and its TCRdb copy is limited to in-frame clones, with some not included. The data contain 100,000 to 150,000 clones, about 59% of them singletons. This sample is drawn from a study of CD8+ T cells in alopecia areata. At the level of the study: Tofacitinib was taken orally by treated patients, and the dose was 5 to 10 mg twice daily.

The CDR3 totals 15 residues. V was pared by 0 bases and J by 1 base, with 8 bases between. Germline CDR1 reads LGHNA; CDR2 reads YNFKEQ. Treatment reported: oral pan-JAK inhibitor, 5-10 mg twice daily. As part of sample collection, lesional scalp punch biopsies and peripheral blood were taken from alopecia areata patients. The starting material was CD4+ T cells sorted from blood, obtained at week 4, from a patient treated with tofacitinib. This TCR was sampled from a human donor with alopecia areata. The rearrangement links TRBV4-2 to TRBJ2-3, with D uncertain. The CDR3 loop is CASSQDRLGTDTQYF. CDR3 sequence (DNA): TGTGCCAGCAGCCAAGATCGGCTCGGCACAGATACGCAGTATTTT.